The 6 T cell receptor beta chains in this list originate from one sample, sequenced in a study of CD8 T cells in ankylosing spondylitis. TCRdb re-analysed the 5' RACE reads in MiXCR, keeping a single row per CDR3 protein. Among about 510,000 distinct CDR3 sequences, roughly 5% were seen once, and the ten largest hold approximately 4%. These receptors' antigens are unknown. Study-wide results and limits: A TCR beta motif made of eight highly homologous variants seemed typical of ankylosing spondylitis blood.

The sequencing sample was made of blood, either unsorted or a sorted T cell fraction (not recorded which). The receptors come from a male donor with ankylosing spondylitis.

The rearrangement joins TRBV30 to TRBJ1-2; D is undetermined. The V end lost 2 bases, the J end lost 5 bases, and 6 bases lay between the germline ends. CDR3 size: 11 residues. Germline CDR1 reads GTSNPN; CDR2 reads SVGIG (reference sequence). The CDR3, as DNA: TGTGCCTGGAGTTACGTTTATGGCTACACCTTC. Its translation: CAWSYVYGYTF. The full variable domain, its missing parts supplied by reference TRBV30 and TRBJ1-2, is SQTIHQWPATLVQPVGSPLSLECTVEGTSNPNLYWYRQAAGRGLQLLFYSVGIGQISSEVPQNLSASRPQDRQFILSSKKLLLSDSGFYLCAWSYVYGYTFGSGTRLTVV.

This clonotype was counted ten times or more. V gene TRBV29-1 combines with J gene TRBJ2-5; 7 bases match TRBD1. V was clipped by 4 bases and J by 1 base; unmatched bases: 3. The CDR3 is 13 residues long. Per germline, CDR1 SQVTM and CDR2 ANQGSEA. CDR3 DNA: TGCAGCGTTGTCAGGACAGGCCAAGAGACCCAGTACTTC. This gives the protein CSVVRTGQETQYF.

This clonotype was seen many times. This chain links TRBV20-1 with TRBJ2-7; 7 bases are a match to TRBD1. J lost 3 bases, V lost 6 bases, and 8 bases had no gene match. Germline V gene lookup returns CDR1 DFQATT and CDR2 SNEGSKA (reference sequence). This CDR3 contains 13 residues. CDR3 amino acids: CSASRGQYYEQYF. In nucleotides, the CDR3 is TGCAGTGCCTCAAGGGGACAGTACTACGAGCAGTACTTC.

Ten or more counts support this clonotype. The gene calls are TRBV20-1 and TRBJ2-1; no reliable D call. CDR3 length: 13 residues. Germline CDR1 DFQATT, CDR2 SNEGSKA (reference sequence). V was cut by 5 bases and J by 1 base, with 9 bases left in between. DNA of the CDR3: TGCAGTGCTGTGAGGCCGTCCTACAATGAGCAGTTCTTC. Its translation is CSAVRPSYNEQFF.

Only a few counts were recorded for this clonotype. The junction differs from germline at one of its ends, possibly a read error. The chain links TRBV12-3 or TRBV12-4 to TRBJ1-6; D possibly corresponds to TRBD1 (5 bases). This CDR3 has 12 residues. The CDR3 DNA reads TGTGCCAGCAGCCGGGGGGGTTGGCAGAAGGACTTT. Translated: CASSRGGWQKDF.

The J gene is TRBJ2-1, the V gene TRBV3-1; tentative D call: TRBD1 (7 bases). V was trimmed by 4 bases and J by 8 bases, leaving 12 bases between them. Germline-derived CDR1 and CDR2 are LGHDT and YNNKEL (reference sequence). The CDR3 totals 13 residues. The CDR3 bases are TGTGCCAGCAGCCCGACAGGGAGGTATGAGCAGTTCTTC. It translates to CASSPTGRYEQFF.